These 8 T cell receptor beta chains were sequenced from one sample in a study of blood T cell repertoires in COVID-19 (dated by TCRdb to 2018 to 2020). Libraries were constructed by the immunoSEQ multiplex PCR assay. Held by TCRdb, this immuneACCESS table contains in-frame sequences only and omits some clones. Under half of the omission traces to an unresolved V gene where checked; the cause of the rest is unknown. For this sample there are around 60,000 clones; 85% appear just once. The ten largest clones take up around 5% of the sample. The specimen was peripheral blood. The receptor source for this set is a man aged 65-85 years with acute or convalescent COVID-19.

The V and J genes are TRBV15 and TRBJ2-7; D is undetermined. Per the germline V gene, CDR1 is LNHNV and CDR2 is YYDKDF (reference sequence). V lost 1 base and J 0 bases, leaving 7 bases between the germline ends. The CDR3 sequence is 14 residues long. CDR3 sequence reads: CATSRGWSSYEQYF. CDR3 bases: TGTGCCACCAGCAGAGGATGGAGCTCCTACGAGCAGTACTTC. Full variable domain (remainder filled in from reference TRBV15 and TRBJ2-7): DAMVIQNPRYQVTQFGKPVTLSCSQTLNHNVMYWYQQKSSQAPKLLFHYYDKDFNNEADTPDNFQSRRPNTSFCFLDIRSPGLGDTAMYLCATSRGWSSYEQYFGPGTRLTVT.

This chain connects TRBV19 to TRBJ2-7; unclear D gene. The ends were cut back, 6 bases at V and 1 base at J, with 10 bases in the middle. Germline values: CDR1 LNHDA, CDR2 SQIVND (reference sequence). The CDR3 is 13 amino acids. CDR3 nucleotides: TGTGCCAGTAGCGAGAGGCTGTCCTACGAGCAGTACTTC. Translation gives CASSERLSYEQYF.

CDR3 sequence reads: CASSVERYEQYF. Written as DNA, the CDR3 is TGTGCCAGCAGTGTGGAGAGGTACGAGCAGTACTTC. The rearrangement uses TRBV2 and TRBJ2-7; D uncertain. Germline V gene sequence: CDR1 SNHLY, CDR2 FYNNEI. The CDR3 runs 12 residues. Deletions cut 4 bases from V and 4 bases from J, with 8 bases between.

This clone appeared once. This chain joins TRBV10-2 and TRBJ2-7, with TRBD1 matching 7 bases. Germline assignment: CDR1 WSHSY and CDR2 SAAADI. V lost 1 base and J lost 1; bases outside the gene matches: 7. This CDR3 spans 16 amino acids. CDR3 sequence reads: CASSEWTGAPSYEQYF. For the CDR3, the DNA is TGCGCCAGCAGTGAGTGGACAGGAGCTCCTTCCTACGAGCAGTACTTC.

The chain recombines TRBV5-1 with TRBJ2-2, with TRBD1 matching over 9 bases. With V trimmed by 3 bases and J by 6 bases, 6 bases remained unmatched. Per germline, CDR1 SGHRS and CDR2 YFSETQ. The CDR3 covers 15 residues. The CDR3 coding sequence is TGCGCCAGCAGCTCATACAGGGGGCAGGCCGGGGAGCTGTTTTTT. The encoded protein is CASSSYRGQAGELFF.

DNA of the CDR3: TGCGCCAGCATCCAAGGGGCTTTAGCAACTAATGAAAAACTGTTTTTT. It translates to CASIQGALATNEKLFF. The rearrangement joins TRBV23-1 to TRBJ1-4; a possible D gene is TRBD1 (5 bases). TRBV23-1 is flagged as an ORF with uncertain function. The CDR3 contains 16 residues. The V and J ends lost 7 bases and 0 bases respectively, with 15 bases between them.

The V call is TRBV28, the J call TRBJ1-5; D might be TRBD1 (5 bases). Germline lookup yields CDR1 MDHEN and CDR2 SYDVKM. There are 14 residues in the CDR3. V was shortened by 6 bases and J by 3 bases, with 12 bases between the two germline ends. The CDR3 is CASRRGGNNQPQHF. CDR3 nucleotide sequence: TGTGCCAGCAGAAGGGGAGGGAACAATCAGCCCCAGCATTTT. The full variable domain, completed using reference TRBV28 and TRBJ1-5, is DVKVTQSSRYLVKRTGEKVFLECVQDMDHENMFWYRQDPGLGLRLIYFSYDVKMKEKGDIPEGYSVSREKKERFSLILESASTNQTSMYLCASRRGGNNQPQHFGDGTRLSIL.

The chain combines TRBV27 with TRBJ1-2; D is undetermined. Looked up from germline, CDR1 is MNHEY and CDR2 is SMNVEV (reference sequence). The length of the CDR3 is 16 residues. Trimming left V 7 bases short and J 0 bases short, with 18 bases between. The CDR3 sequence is CASTRTGVSSNYGYTF. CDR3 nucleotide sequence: TGTGCCAGCACGAGAACCGGAGTCTCTTCTAACTATGGCTACACCTTC.